These 5 T cell receptor beta chains came from one sample sequenced in a study of T cell responses to AZD1222 COVID-19 vaccine. Method: immunoSEQ multiplex PCR; TCRdb's copy keeps in-frame clones and lacks some. The sample has approximately 220,000 clones; around 93% are singletons. Specimen: peripheral blood, collected on day 0 of MenACWY control vaccination. The source of these receptors is an adult in good health.

The chain uses TRBV6-5 and TRBJ2-1; 9 nucleotides line up with TRBD1. The CDR3 is 15 amino acids. The trim removed 6 bases at V and 0 bases at J, leaving 3 bases unmatched. CDR1 is MNHEY, CDR2 SVGAGI, per germline. The CDR3 nucleotides are TGTGCCAGCAGACCGACAGGGGGCTCCTACAATGAGCAGTTCTTC. This encodes CASRPTGGSYNEQFF.

CDR3: CATGDRGSSYNEQFF. CDR3 in DNA: TGTGCCACCGGGGACAGGGGAAGCTCCTACAATGAGCAGTTCTTC. The rearrangement links TRBV5-4 to TRBJ2-1, with TRBD1 matching over 10 bases. V was clipped by 9 bases and J by 0 bases; unmatched bases: 6. The CDR3 loop spans 15 amino acids. CDR1 and CDR2 from the germline V gene are SGHNT and YYREEE (reference sequence).

This clone was found once. The gene calls are TRBV5-1 and TRBJ2-7, with D unclear. Trimming took 0 bases from V and 2 from J, leaving 12 bases between them. In germline, CDR1 is SGHRS, CDR2 YFSETQ. The CDR3 runs 15 residues. The CDR3 sequence: CASSLVPGTTYEQYF. For the CDR3, the DNA is TGCGCCAGCAGCTTGGTGCCAGGTACGACCTACGAGCAGTACTTC.

The chain employs TRBV7-2 and TRBJ2-2, with TRBD1 as a possible D gene (5 bases). Between the trimmed V and J ends, which lost 4 bases and 4 bases, there was a span of 13 bases. Germline lookup yields CDR1 SGHTA and CDR2 FQGNSA. CDR3 size: 15 residues. DNA of the CDR3: TGTGCCAGCAGCTCCTCGTCCAGGGCCACCGGGGAGCTGTTTTTT. Its translation: CASSSSSRATGELFF.

V gene TRBV5-1 combines with J gene TRBJ1-2, with 9 nucleotides matching TRBD1. The CDR3 length is 14 residues. V lost 4 bases, J lost 4 bases, and 5 bases stayed unmatched. CDR1 is SGHRS and CDR2 is YFSETQ in the germline V gene. The DNA for the CDR3 is TGCGCCAGCAGCAACGGGACAGGGTTCTATGGCTACACCTTC. This gives the protein CASSNGTGFYGYTF.